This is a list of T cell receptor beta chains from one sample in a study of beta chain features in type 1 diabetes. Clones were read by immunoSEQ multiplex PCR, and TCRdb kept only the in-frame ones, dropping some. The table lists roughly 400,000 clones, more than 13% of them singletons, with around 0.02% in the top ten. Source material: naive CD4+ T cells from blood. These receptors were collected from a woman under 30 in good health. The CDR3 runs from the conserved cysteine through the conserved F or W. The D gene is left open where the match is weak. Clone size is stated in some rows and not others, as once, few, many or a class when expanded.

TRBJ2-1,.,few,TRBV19,CASSPGYTYNEQFF,TGTGCCAGTTCTCCAGGGTACACCTACAATGAGCAGTTCTTC
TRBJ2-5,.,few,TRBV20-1,CSARDPKTQYF,TGCAGTGCTAGAGATCCAAAGACCCAGTACTTC
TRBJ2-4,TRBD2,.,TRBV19,CASSSGAGGRIQYF,TGTGCCAGTAGCTCCGGGGCGGGAGGTCGCATTCAGTACTTC
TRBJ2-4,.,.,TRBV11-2,CASSSGTRQYF,TGTGCCAGCAGCTCCGGGACACGGCAGTACTTC
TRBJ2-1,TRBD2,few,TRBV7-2,CASSPRSGSFSYNEQFF,TGTGCCAGCAGCCCGAGGAGCGGGAGCTTCTCCTACAATGAGCAGTTCTTC
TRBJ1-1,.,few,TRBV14,CASSHSGRPSGTEAFF,TGTGCCAGCAGCCATTCAGGAAGGCCGAGTGGCACTGAAGCTTTCTTT
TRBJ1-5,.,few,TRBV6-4,CASSEQGGNQPQHF,TGTGCCAGCAGTGAACAGGGTGGCAATCAGCCCCAGCATTTT
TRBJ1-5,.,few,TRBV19,CASSIVPGDSNQPQHF,TGTGCCAGTAGTATCGTCCCAGGGGATAGCAATCAGCCCCAGCATTTT
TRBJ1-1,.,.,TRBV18,CASSPLRGEITEAFF,TGTGCCAGCTCACCGCTACGCGGGGAGATCACTGAAGCTTTCTTT
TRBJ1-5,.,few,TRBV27,CASSLKAGGGQPQHF,TGTGCCAGCAGTCTGAAGGCGGGGGGCGGTCAGCCCCAGCATTTT
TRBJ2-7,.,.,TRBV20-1,CSTRDEQYF,TGCAGTACACGTGACGAGCAGTACTTC
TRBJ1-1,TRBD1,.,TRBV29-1,CSGGQVLNTEAFF,TGCAGCGGCGGACAGGTTCTGAACACTGAAGCTTTCTTT
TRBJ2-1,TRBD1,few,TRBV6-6,CATLTRTGYNEQFF,TGTGCCACCCTAACGAGGACAGGATACAATGAGCAGTTCTTC
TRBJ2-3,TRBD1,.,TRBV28,CASSGYRDRASDTQYF,TGTGCCAGCAGTGGATACCGGGACAGGGCGTCAGATACGCAGTATTTT
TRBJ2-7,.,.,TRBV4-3,CASSQAHTGLPYEQYF,TGCGCCAGCAGCCAGGCGCATACGGGACTCCCCTACGAGCAGTACTTC
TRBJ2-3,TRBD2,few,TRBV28,CASNPSGFLDTQYF,TGTGCCAGCAATCCTAGCGGGTTTCTGGATACGCAGTATTTT
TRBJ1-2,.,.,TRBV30,CASYTAGYTF,TGTGCCTCCTATACAGCAGGCTACACCTTC
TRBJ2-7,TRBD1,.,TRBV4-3,CASSQDRGAYEQYF,TGCGCCAGCAGCCAGGACAGGGGCGCCTACGAGCAGTACTTC
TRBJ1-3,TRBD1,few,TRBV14,CASSQAGTALLGNTIYF,TGTGCCAGCAGCCAAGCCGGGACAGCACTCTTAGGAAACACCATATATTTT
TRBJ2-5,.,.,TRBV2,CASTGDQETQYF,TGTGCCAGCACAGGGGACCAAGAGACCCAGTACTTC
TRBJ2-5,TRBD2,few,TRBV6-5,CASSRLAELQETQYF,TGTGCCAGCAGTCGACTAGCGGAACTCCAAGAGACCCAGTACTTC
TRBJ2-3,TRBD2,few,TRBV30,CAWSLQAGVDTQYF,TGTGCCTGGAGTCTCCAAGCGGGAGTAGATACGCAGTATTTT
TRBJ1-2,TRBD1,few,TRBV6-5,CASSLGQGGGYTF,TGTGCCAGCAGCTTGGGACAGGGGGGGGGCTACACCTTC
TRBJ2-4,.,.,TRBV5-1,CASSLGGENIQYF,TGCGCCAGCAGCTTGGGCGGGGAAAACATTCAGTACTTC
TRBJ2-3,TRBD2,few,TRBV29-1,CSVTGLAGGLDTQYF,TGCAGCGTCACGGGACTAGCGGGAGGTCTGGATACGCAGTATTTT
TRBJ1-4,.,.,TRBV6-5,CASRPGDFNEKLFF,TGTGCCAGCAGACCGGGTGACTTTAATGAAAAACTGTTTTTT
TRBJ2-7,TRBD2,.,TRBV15,CATSRVPSGRAAYF,TGTGCCACCAGCAGAGTTCCTAGCGGGAGAGCGGCGTACTTC
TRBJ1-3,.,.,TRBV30,CAWLARGFRNTIYF,TGTGCCTGGTTGGCCAGGGGATTCAGAAACACCATATATTTT
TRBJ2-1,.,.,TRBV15,CATSSRVSYNEQFF,TGTGCCACCAGCTCCCGGGTAAGCTACAATGAGCAGTTCTTC
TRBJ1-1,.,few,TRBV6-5,CASSYSAGINTEAFF,TGTGCCAGCAGTTACTCGGCAGGGATTAACACTGAAGCTTTCTTT
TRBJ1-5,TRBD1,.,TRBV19,CASSTKDRGFQPQHF,TGTGCCAGTAGTACAAAGGACAGGGGGTTTCAGCCCCAGCATTTT
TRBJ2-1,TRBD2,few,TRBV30,CAWSTGTSDLNEQFF,TGTGCCTGGAGTACCGGGACTAGCGACCTCAATGAGCAGTTCTTC
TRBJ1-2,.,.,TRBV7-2,CASSLVRVDMGYGYTF,TGTGCCAGCAGCTTAGTTCGGGTCGATATGGGCTATGGCTACACCTTC